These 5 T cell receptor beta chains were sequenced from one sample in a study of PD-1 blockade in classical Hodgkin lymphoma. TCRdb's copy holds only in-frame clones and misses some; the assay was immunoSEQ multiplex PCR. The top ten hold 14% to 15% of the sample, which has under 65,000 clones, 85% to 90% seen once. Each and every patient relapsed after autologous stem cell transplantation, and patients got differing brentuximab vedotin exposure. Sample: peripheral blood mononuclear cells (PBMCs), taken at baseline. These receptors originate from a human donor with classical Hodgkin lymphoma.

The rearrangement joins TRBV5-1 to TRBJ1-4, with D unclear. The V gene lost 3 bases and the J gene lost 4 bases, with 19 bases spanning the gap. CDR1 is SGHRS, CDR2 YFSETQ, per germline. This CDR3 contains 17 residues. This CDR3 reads CASSYNTAGKFNEKLFF. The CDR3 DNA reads TGCGCCAGCAGCTACAACACTGCAGGAAAATTTAATGAAAAACTGTTTTTT.

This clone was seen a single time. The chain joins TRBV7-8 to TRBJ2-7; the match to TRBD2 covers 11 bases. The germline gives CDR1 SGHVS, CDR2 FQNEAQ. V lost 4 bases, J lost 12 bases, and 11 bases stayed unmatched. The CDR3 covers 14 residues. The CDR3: CASSSSNSGGAGYF. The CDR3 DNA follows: TGTGCCAGCAGCTCCTCGAATAGCGGGGGGGCAGGGTACTTC.

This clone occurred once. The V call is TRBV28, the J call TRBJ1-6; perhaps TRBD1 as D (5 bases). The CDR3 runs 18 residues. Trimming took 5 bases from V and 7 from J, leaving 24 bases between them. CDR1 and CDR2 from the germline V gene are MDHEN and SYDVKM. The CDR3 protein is CASSNPEEGPIWNSPLHF. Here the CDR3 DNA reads TGTGCCAGCAGTAACCCTGAGGAGGGACCCATATGGAATTCACCCCTCCACTTT.

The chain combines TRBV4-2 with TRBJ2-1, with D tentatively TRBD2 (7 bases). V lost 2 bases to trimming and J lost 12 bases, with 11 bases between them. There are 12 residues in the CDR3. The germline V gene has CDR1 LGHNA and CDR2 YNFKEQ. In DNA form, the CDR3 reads TGTGCCAGCAGCCAAATAGGGGGGGGGCAGTTCTTC. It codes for CASSQIGGGQFF.

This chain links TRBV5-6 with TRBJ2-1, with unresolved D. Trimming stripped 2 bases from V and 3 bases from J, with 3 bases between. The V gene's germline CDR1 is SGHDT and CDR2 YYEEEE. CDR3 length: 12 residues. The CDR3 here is CASSFYYNEQFF. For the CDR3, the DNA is TGTGCCAGCAGCTTTTACTACAATGAGCAGTTCTTC.